This T cell receptor beta chain was documented in a study of chemoradiotherapy in HPV16-positive cancers. Worth noting for this clone: The antigen remains unidentified.

CDR1 SGHRS and CDR2 YFSETQ come from the germline V gene. V was cut by 3 bases and J by 0 bases, with 17 bases left in between. This CDR3 region has 17 residues. The method was immunoSEQ multiplex PCR; TCRdb's version includes in-frame clones alone and lacks a portion of them. The repertoire has around 7,400 clones, 74% of them found once; the top ten carry approximately 16%. Repertoires were sampled repeatedly during chemoradiotherapy. Findings and caveats of the study: Non-HPV-specific T cells did not expand in tumors during treatment, whereas candidate HPV-specific clones and E7-related motifs did. Functional assays defining HPV-specific T cells used only a couple of HPV16-positive patients.

The receptor's source is a human donor with HPV-associated anogenital cancer. The sample in question was tumor tissue, obtained from a patient who underwent chemoradiotherapy. V is TRBV5-1 and J is TRBJ2-3; the D gene could be TRBD1 or TRBD2 (5 bases each). The CDR3 here is CASSSRPGRPSTDTQYF. CDR3 in DNA: TGCGCCAGCAGCTCCCGACCGGGACGGCCTAGCACAGATACGCAGTATTTT.